The sample holds many counts of the clone carrying this T cell receptor beta chain. V trimming: 7 bases; J trimming: 2 bases; junction bases outside the gene matches: 7. CDR3 length equals 14 residues. From germline, CDR1 is KGHDR and CDR2 SFDVKD. This entry belongs to a study of molecular identifiers for immune sequencing clone quantification. Previously described methods with listed TCR primers produced the bulk TCR libraries. TCRdb analysed the PCR reads with MiXCR anew, one entry per CDR3 protein. The sample includes approximately 500,000 distinct CDR3 sequences, around 21% of them seen just once.

The receptor comes from a human donor in good health. Some libraries in this study had Jurkat cell RNA spiked in. The chain recombines TRBV24-1 with TRBJ2-7; 7 positions agree with TRBD1. The source material was naive CD8+ T cells from blood, with Jurkat cell RNA spiked in. Subset denoted: FACS-sorted CD8+CD4-CCR7+CD45RA+ naive T cells. CDR3 nucleotides: TGTGCCACCAGGGTCCGGGACAGTACCTACGAGCAGTACTTC. It codes for CATRVRDSTYEQYF.